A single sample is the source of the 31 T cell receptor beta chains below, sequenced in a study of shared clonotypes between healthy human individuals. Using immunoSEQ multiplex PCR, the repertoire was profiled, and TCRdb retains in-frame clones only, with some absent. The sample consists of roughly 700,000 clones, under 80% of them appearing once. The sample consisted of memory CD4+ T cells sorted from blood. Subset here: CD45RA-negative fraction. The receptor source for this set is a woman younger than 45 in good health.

For the CDR3, the DNA is TGCAGCGTTTGGACTAGCGGGAGTAGCGAGCAGTACTTC. As protein: CSVWTSGSSEQYF. The V gene is TRBV29-1, the J gene TRBJ2-7, with TRBD2 matching over 13 bases. The germline CDR1 and CDR2 sequences are SQVTM and ANQGSEA. The CDR3 extends over 13 amino acids. V was clipped by 5 bases and J by 6 bases; unmatched bases: 4.

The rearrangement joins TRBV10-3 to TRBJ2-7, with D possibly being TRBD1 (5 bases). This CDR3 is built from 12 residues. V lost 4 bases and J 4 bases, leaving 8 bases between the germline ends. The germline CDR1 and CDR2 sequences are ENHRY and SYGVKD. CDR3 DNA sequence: TGTGCCATCAGTGGACAGAAATACGAGCAGTACTTC. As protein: CAISGQKYEQYF.

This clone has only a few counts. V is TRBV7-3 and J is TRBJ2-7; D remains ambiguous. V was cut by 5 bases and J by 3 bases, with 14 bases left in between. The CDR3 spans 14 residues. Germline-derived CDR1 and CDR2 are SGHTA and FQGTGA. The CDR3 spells CASSQSTADYEQYF. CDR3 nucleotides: TGTGCCAGCAGCCAAAGCACAGCCGACTACGAGCAGTACTTC.

CDR3 nucleotides: TGTGCCAGCAAACTAGCGGGGGACAATGAGCAGTTCTTC. This sequence encodes CASKLAGDNEQFF. The gene calls are TRBV2 and TRBJ2-1; 11 bases line up with TRBD2. The CDR3 has 13 residues. V shed 7 bases and J 5 bases; nucleotides not matched to a gene: 1. Per germline, CDR1 SNHLY and CDR2 FYNNEI.

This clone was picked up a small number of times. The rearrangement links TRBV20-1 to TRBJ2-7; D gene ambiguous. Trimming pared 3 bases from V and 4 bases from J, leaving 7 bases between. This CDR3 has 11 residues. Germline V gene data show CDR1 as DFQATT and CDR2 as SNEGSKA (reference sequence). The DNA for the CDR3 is TGCAGTGCTAGTATGGGTTACGAGCAGTACTTC. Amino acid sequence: CSASMGYEQYF.

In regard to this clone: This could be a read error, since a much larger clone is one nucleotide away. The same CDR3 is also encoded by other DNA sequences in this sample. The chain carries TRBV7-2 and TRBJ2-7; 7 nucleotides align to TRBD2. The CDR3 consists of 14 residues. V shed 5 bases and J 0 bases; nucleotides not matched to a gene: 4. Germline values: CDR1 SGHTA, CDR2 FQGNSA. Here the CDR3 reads CASSKQRDSYEQYF. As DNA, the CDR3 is TGTGCCAGCAGCAAACAGCGGGACTCCTACGAGCAGTACTTC.

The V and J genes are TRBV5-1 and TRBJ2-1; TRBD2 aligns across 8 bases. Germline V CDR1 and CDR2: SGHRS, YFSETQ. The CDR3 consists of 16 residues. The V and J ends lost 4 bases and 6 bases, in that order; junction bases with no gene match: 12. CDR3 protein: CASSPPIGGGGNEQFF. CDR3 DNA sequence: TGCGCCAGCAGCCCCCCAATCGGGGGGGGAGGCAATGAGCAGTTCTTC.

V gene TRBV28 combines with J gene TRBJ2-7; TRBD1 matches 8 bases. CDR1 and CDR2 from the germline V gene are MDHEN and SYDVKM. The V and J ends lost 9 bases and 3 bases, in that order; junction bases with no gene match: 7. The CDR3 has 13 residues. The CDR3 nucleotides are TGTGCCAGTAGCCGGGGACAGGTCTACGAGCAGTACTTC. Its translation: CASSRGQVYEQYF.

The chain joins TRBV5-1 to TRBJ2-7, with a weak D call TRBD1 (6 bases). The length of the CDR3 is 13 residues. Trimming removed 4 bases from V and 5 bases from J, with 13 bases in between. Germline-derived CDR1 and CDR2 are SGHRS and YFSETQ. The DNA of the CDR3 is TGCGCCAGCAGCCCACAGGGTATCGACGAGCAGTACTTC. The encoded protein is CASSPQGIDEQYF.

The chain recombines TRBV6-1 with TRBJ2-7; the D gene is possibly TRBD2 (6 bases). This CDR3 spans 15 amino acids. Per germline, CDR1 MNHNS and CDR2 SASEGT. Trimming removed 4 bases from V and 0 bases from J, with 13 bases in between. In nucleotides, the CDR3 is TGTGCCAGCAGTGTGGGGGGAGCGAGCTCCTACGAGCAGTACTTC. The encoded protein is CASSVGGASSYEQYF.

The CDR3 here is CASRLAGLAGELFF. DNA of the CDR3: TGTGCCAGCCGACTAGCGGGATTGGCCGGGGAGCTGTTTTTT. The chain recombines TRBV7-9 with TRBJ2-2, with 11 bases identical to TRBD2. CDR1 and CDR2 from the germline V gene are SEHNR and FQNEAQ (reference sequence). After removal of 8 bases from V and 6 bases from J, the junction contained 5 bases not matched to a gene. The CDR3 has 14 residues.

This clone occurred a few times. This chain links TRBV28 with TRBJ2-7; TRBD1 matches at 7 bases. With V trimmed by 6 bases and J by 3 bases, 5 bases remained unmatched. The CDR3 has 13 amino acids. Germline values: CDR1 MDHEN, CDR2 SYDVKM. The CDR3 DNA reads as TGTGCCAGCAGGTTGGGACAGAACTACGAGCAGTACTTC. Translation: CASRLGQNYEQYF.

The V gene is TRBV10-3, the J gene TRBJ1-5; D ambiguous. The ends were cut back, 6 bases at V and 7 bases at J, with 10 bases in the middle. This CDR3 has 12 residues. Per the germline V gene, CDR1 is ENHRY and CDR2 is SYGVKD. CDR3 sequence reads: CAIRDQLQPQHF. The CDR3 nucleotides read TGTGCCATCAGGGACCAGCTCCAGCCCCAGCATTTT.

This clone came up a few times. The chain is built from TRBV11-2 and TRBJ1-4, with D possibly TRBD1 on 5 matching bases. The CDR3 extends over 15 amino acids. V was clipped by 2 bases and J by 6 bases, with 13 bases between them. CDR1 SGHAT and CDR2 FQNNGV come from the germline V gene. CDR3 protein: CASSLSQAPDEKLFF. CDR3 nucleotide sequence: TGTGCCAGCAGCTTATCACAGGCTCCGGATGAAAAACTGTTTTTT.

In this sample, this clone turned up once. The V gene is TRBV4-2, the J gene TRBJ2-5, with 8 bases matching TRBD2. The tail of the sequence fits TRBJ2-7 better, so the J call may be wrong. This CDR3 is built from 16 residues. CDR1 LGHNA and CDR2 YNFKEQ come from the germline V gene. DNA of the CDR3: TGTGCCAGCAGCCAAGGGGCGGGGGGCAGGAGCTACGAGCAGTACTTC. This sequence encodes CASSQGAGGRSYEQYF.

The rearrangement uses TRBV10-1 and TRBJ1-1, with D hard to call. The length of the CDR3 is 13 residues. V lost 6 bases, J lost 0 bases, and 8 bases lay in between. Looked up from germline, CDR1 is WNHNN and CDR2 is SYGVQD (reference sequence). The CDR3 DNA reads TGCGCCAGCAGCCGAGAGGTGAACACTGAAGCTTTCTTT. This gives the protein CASSREVNTEAFF.

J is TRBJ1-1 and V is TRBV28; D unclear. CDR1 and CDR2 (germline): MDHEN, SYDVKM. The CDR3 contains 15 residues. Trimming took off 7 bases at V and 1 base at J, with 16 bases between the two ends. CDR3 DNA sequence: TGTGCCAGCACTATCTCGAGGCGGTCGAACACTGAAGCTTTCTTT. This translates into CASTISRRSNTEAFF.

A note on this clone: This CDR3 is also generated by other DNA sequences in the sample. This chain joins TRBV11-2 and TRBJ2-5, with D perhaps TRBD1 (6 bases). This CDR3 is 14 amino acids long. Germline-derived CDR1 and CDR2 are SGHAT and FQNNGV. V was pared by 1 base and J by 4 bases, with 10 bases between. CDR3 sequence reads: CASSLVRGRETQYF. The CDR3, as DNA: TGTGCCAGCAGCTTAGTCAGGGGTAGAGAGACCCAGTACTTC.

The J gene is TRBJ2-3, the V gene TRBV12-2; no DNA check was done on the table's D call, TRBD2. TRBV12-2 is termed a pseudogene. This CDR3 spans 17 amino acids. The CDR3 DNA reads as TGTGCAAGTCGCCTAGGGGGTAGCGGGAGGTTCACAGATACGCAGTATTTT. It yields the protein CASRLGGSGRFTDTQYF.

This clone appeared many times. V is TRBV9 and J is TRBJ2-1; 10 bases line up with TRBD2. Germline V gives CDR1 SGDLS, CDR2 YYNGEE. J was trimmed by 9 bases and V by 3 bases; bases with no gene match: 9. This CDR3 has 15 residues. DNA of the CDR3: TGTGCCAGCAGCGAGCGAGCTAGCGGGAGCGGTGAGCAGTTCTTC. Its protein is CASSERASGSGEQFF.

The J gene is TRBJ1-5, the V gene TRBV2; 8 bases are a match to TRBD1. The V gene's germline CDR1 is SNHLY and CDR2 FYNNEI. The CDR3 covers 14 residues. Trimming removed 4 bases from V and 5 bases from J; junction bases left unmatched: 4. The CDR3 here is CASSGQGAYQPQHF. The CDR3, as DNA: TGTGCCAGCAGTGGGCAGGGGGCCTATCAGCCCCAGCATTTT.

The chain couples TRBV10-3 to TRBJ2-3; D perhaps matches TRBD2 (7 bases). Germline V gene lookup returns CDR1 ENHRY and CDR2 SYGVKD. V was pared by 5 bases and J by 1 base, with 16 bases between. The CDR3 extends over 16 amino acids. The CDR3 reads CAISLGGAQGTDTQYF. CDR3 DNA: TGTGCCATCAGTCTTGGGGGGGCGCAAGGCACAGATACGCAGTATTTT.

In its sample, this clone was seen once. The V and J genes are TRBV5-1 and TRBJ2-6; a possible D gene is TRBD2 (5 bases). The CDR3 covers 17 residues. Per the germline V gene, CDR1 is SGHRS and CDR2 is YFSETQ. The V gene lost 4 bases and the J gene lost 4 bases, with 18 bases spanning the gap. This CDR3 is CASSIPNSGMGANVLTF. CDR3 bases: TGCGCCAGCAGCATCCCCAACTCGGGGATGGGGGCCAACGTCCTGACTTTC.

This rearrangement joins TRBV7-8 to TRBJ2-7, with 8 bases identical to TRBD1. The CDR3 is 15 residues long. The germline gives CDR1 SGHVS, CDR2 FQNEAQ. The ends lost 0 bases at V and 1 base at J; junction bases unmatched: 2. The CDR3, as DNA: TGTGCCAGCAGCTTAGCACGGGACAGGTCCTACGAGCAGTACTTC. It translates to CASSLARDRSYEQYF.

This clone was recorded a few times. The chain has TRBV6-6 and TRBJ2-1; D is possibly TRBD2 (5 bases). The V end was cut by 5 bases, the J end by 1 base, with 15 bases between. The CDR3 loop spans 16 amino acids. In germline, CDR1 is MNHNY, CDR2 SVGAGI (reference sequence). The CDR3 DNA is TGTGCCAGCAGTGGCTTAACGGGGAAATCCTACAATGAGCAGTTCTTC. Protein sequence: CASSGLTGKSYNEQFF.

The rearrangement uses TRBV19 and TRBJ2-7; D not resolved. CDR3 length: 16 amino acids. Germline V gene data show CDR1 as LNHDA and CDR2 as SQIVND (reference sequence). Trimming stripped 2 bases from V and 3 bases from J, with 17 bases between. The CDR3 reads CASSINDPARRYEQYF. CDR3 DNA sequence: TGTGCCAGTAGTATAAACGACCCAGCCCGACGCTACGAGCAGTACTTC. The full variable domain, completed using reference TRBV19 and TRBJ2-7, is DGGITQSPKYLFRKEGQNVTLSCEQNLNHDAMYWYRQDPGQGLRLIYYSQIVNDFQKGDIAEGYSVSREKKESFPLTVTSAQKNPTAFYLCASSINDPARRYEQYFGPGTRLTVT.

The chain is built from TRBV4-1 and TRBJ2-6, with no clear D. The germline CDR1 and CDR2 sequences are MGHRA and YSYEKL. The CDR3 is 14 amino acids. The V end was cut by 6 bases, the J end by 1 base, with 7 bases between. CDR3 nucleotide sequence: TGCGCCAGCAGGGCGAGTTCTGGGGCCAACGTCCTGACTTTC. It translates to CASRASSGANVLTF.

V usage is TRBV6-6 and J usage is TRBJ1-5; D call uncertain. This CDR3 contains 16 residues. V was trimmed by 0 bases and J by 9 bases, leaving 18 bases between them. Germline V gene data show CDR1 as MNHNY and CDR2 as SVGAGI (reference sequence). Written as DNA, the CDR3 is TGTGCCAGCAGTTACTCGACCAGCACCCCGGGTCGGCCCCAGCATTTT. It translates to CASSYSTSTPGRPQHF.

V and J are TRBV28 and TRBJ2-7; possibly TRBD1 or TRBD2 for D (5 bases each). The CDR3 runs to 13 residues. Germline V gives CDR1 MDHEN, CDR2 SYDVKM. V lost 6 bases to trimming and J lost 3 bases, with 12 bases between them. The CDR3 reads CASSVGADYEQYF. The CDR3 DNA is TGTGCCAGCAGCGTCGGGGCTGACTACGAGCAGTACTTC.

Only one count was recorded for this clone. The CDR3 region is CASSSRTTSGRATDTQYF. The CDR3 region has the DNA TGTGCCAGCAGCTCCCGGACGACTAGCGGGAGGGCAACAGATACGCAGTATTTT. The J gene is TRBJ2-3, the V gene TRBV11-1; 14 nucleotides agree with TRBD2. V was clipped by 4 bases and J by 3 bases; unmatched bases: 9. This CDR3 spans 18 amino acids. From germline, CDR1 is SGHAT and CDR2 FQDESV (reference sequence).

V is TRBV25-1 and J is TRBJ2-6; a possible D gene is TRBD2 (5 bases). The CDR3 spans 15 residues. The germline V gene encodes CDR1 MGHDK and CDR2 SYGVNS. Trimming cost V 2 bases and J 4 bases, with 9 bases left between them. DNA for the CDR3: TGTGCCAGCAGTGAAGGGAGTTACGGGGCCAACGTCCTGACTTTC. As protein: CASSEGSYGANVLTF. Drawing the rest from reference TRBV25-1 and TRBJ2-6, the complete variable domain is EADIYQTPRYLVIGTGKKITLECSQTMGHDKMYWYQQDPGMELHLIHYSYGVNSTEKGDLSSESTVSRIRTEHFPLTLESARPSHTSQYLCASSEGSYGANVLTFGAGSRLTVL.